These 31 T cell receptor beta chains came from one sample sequenced in a study of blood T cell repertoires in COVID-19. Only in-frame clones appear in the TCRdb table, and some are missing; sequencing was by immunoSEQ multiplex PCR. Here the sample spans 60,000 to 100,000 clones, roughly 89% being singletons. The sample was peripheral blood. These receptor sequences come from a man aged 45 to 65 with active COVID-19.

V and J are TRBV5-1 and TRBJ1-6, with 7 bases lining up with TRBD1. The CDR3 extends over 14 amino acids. The junction had 5 bases not matched to a gene; V was cut back by 3 bases and J by 8 bases. CDR1 and CDR2 from the germline V gene are SGHRS and YFSETQ. The CDR3 region is CASSSGTEYSPLHF. The CDR3 DNA follows: TGCGCCAGCAGCTCCGGGACAGAGTATTCACCCCTCCACTTT.

The chain combines TRBV6-4 with TRBJ2-3; 9 bases agree with TRBD2. This CDR3 contains 16 residues. V lost 3 bases to trimming and J lost 8 bases; unmatched junction nucleotides: 12. Germline V gives CDR1 MRHNA, CDR2 SNTAGT. This chain's CDR3 is CASSEIAAGGLGTQYF. CDR3 nucleotides: TGTGCCAGCAGTGAAATCGCGGCGGGGGGGCTCGGTACGCAGTATTTT.

The chain combines TRBV7-9 with TRBJ2-7; 7 bases fit TRBD2. The germline gives CDR1 SEHNR, CDR2 FQNEAQ (reference sequence). This CDR3 is 14 amino acids long. The V segment lost 5 bases and the J segment 5 bases; nucleotides outside the gene matches: 9. CDR3 amino acids: CASSAQGLPDEQYF. The DNA for the CDR3 is TGTGCCAGCAGCGCCCAGGGACTACCAGACGAGCAGTACTTC. The variable domain in full, completed from reference TRBV7-9 and TRBJ2-7, reads DTGVSQNPRHKITKRGQNVTFRCDPISEHNRLYWYRQTLGQGPEFLTYFQNEAQLEKSRLLSDRFSAERPKGSFSTLEIQRTEQGDSAMYLCASSAQGLPDEQYFGPGTRLTVT.

The chain joins TRBV24-1 to TRBJ1-1, with 10 bases matching TRBD1. Trimming at V came to 7 bases and at J to 2 bases, leaving 6 bases not matched to a gene. This CDR3 contains 15 residues. Germline values: CDR1 KGHDR, CDR2 SFDVKD. The CDR3 region has the DNA TGTGCCACCAGGGGGGAGACAGGGGGCAACACTGAAGCTTTCTTT. Residues: CATRGETGGNTEAFF.

The chain employs TRBV6-5 and TRBJ1-5; 9 bases map to TRBD1. Germline CDR1 reads MNHEY; CDR2 reads SVGAGI. V lost 5 bases, J lost 2 bases, and 4 bases stayed unmatched. The CDR3 contains 15 residues. This chain's CDR3 is CASSPGQGRNQPQHF. CDR3 nucleotide sequence: TGTGCCAGCAGTCCGGGACAGGGACGCAATCAGCCCCAGCATTTT.

The V call is TRBV10-3, the J call TRBJ2-5; TRBD1 matches at 7 bases. Germline CDR1 and CDR2: ENHRY and SYGVKD. CDR3 length: 15 residues. V lost 3 bases, J lost 9 bases, and 13 bases stayed unmatched. For the CDR3, the DNA is TGTGCCATCAGTGATAACAGGGGTTTGCAAGGGGCCCAGTACTTC. Translation gives CAISDNRGLQGAQYF.

There are a few counts of this clone. V is TRBV11-1 and J is TRBJ1-1; TRBD1 agrees at 9 bases. After removal of 3 bases from V and 4 bases from J, the junction contained 3 bases not matched to a gene. Germline lookup yields CDR1 SGHAT and CDR2 FQDESV (reference sequence). The CDR3 consists of 14 residues. The CDR3 nucleotides read TGTGCCAGCAGCTTGACAGGGGGTTCCACTGAAGCTTTCTTT. Translation gives CASSLTGGSTEAFF.

The chain uses TRBV18 and TRBJ1-6; 8 bases map to TRBD1. CDR1 KGHSH and CDR2 LQKENI come from the germline V gene. The CDR3 sequence is 14 residues long. V lost 5 bases, J lost 8 bases, and 5 bases stayed unmatched. The CDR3 DNA follows: TGTGCCAGCTCATCCCAGGACAGGGATTCACCCCTCCACTTT. Its translation is CASSSQDRDSPLHF.

The V call is TRBV6-5, the J call TRBJ2-5; 7 bases fit TRBD2. Trimming removed 7 bases from V and 7 bases from J; junction bases left unmatched: 9. The CDR3 contains 13 residues. Germline V CDR1 and CDR2: MNHEY, SVGAGI. CDR3 sequence: CASTASGEGTQYF. The CDR3 coding sequence is TGTGCCAGCACCGCATCGGGGGAGGGGACCCAGTACTTC.

The chain joins TRBV5-1 to TRBJ2-5; 12 bases map to TRBD2. After removal of 0 bases from V and 4 bases from J, the junction contained 4 bases not matched to a gene. The CDR3 loop spans 16 amino acids. Germline V lookup: CDR1 SGHRS, CDR2 YFSETQ. The CDR3: CASSLASGGARETQYF. The CDR3 bases are TGCGCCAGCAGCTTGGCTAGCGGGGGGGCCCGAGAGACCCAGTACTTC.

V gene TRBV19 combines with J gene TRBJ2-1; 12 nucleotides match TRBD2. CDR1 and CDR2 from the germline V gene are LNHDA and SQIVND (reference sequence). Trimming cost V 5 bases and J 6 bases; bases outside gene matches: 2. This CDR3 has 14 amino acids. The CDR3 here is CASSASGRGNEQFF. The CDR3 DNA reads TGTGCCAGTAGTGCTAGCGGGAGGGGCAATGAGCAGTTCTTC.

The CDR3 DNA is TGTGCCAGCAGTTTATTATGGTTGTCGCAGGGTGACTCTGGAAACACCATATATTTT. Encoded protein: CASSLLWLSQGDSGNTIYF. The gene calls are TRBV28 and TRBJ1-3, with D possibly TRBD1 on 5 matching bases. From germline, CDR1 is MDHEN and CDR2 SYDVKM. Trimming pared 1 base from V and 0 bases from J, leaving 19 bases between. The CDR3 spans 19 residues. Based on the CDR3 plus reference TRBV28 and TRBJ1-3, the full variable domain is DVKVTQSSRYLVKRTGEKVFLECVQDMDHENMFWYRQDPGLGLRLIYFSYDVKMKEKGDIPEGYSVSREKKERFSLILESASTNQTSMYLCASSLLWLSQGDSGNTIYFGEGSWLTVV.

The rearrangement links TRBV12-3 or TRBV12-4 to TRBJ2-1; TRBD2 is a possible D gene (6 bases). Trimming took 8 bases from V and 6 from J, leaving 14 bases between them. There are 13 residues in the CDR3. The CDR3 spells CASEDGGFNEQFF. The CDR3 region has the DNA TGTGCCAGCGAGGATGGGGGGTTCAATGAGCAGTTCTTC.

V usage is TRBV29-1 and J usage is TRBJ2-1; 15 bases agree with TRBD2. Germline values: CDR1 SQVTM, CDR2 ANQGSEA. This CDR3 comprises 20 residues. Losses at the gene ends were 1 base for V and 1 base for J; bases not matched to a gene: 11. The CDR3 is CSVEGYFGTSGRSSYNEQFF. The DNA of the CDR3 is TGCAGCGTTGAAGGTTACTTCGGGACTAGCGGGAGGTCTTCCTACAATGAGCAGTTCTTC.

A single count supports this clone. The J gene is TRBJ1-6, the V gene TRBV23-1; 7 bases are a match to TRBD1. Being an ORF, TRBV23-1 has a function that is uncertain. The length of the CDR3 is 16 residues. The V and J ends lost 0 bases and 8 bases, in that order; junction bases with no gene match: 7. CDR3 region: CASSQSARTGDSPLHF. The DNA for the CDR3 is TGCGCCAGCAGTCAATCGGCCAGGACAGGCGATTCACCCCTCCACTTT.

The chain uses TRBV18 and TRBJ2-5, with 8 bases fitting TRBD1. Germline V lookup: CDR1 KGHSH, CDR2 LQKENI. V trimming: 3 bases; J trimming: 4 bases; junction bases outside the gene matches: 13. The CDR3 is 17 amino acids. The CDR3 coding sequence is TGTGCCAGCTCACCGTCCCAGGGGGCGGTGTCTGCAGAGACCCAGTACTTC. Translating gives CASSPSQGAVSAETQYF.

CDR3 DNA sequence: TGTGCCAGCAGCCGCGGGACAGGGGGGATGAACACTGAAGCTTTCTTT. Translated: CASSRGTGGMNTEAFF. The chain carries TRBV3-1 (or the pseudogene TRBV3-2) and TRBJ1-1, with 11 bases that match TRBD1. This CDR3 region has 16 residues. The germline CDR1 and CDR2 sequences are LGHDT and YNNKEL (reference sequence). The trim removed 4 bases at V and 0 bases at J, leaving 4 bases unmatched.

This rearrangement joins TRBV7-2 to TRBJ1-2; weak D call: TRBD1 (6 bases). The germline V gene encodes CDR1 SGHTA and CDR2 FQGNSA. CDR3 length equals 13 residues. Trimming shortened V by 2 bases and J by 6 bases, and 10 bases separated the two germline ends. The CDR3 region has the DNA TGTGCCAGCAGCTTAAGGAGACAGGATGGCTACACCTTC. Translated: CASSLRRQDGYTF.

V and J are TRBV2 and TRBJ1-6; 8 positions agree with TRBD1. Per the germline V gene, CDR1 is SNHLY and CDR2 is FYNNEI. The CDR3 is made up of 15 amino acids. V lost 4 bases to trimming and J lost 8 bases; unmatched junction nucleotides: 7. The CDR3 region is CASSVGQGAYSPLHF. DNA of the CDR3: TGTGCCAGCAGTGTCGGGCAGGGGGCCTATTCACCCCTCCACTTT.

The CDR3 coding sequence is TGTGCCAGCAGCATGGGGACAGGGAAAGAGACCCAGTACTTC. Translated, it gives CASSMGTGKETQYF. The rearrangement joins TRBV21-1 to TRBJ2-5; the table gives TRBD1 as D, unverified against the DNA. TRBV21-1 is reported as a pseudogene. The CDR3 covers 14 residues.

V usage is TRBV5-6 and J usage is TRBJ2-2; 7 nucleotides line up with TRBD1. Trimming removed 4 bases from V and 1 base from J; junction bases left unmatched: 4. This CDR3 is 15 amino acids long. Germline CDR1 and CDR2: SGHDT and YYEEEE. CDR3 in amino acids: CASSPWDRNTGELFF. The CDR3 nucleotides read TGTGCCAGCAGCCCTTGGGACAGGAACACCGGGGAGCTGTTTTTT.

The rearrangement joins TRBV20-1 to TRBJ1-2; weak D call: TRBD1 (5 bases). This CDR3 region has 15 residues. Looked up from germline, CDR1 is DFQATT and CDR2 is SNEGSKA (reference sequence). V was pared by 3 bases and J by 4 bases, with 18 bases between. In DNA, the CDR3 is TGCAGTGCTAGTGAGGGGTTGCGGGGGAGCTATGGCTACACCTTC. As protein: CSASEGLRGSYGYTF.

This clone was seen a handful of times. V and J are TRBV6-6 and TRBJ1-1; 8 nucleotides align to TRBD1. This CDR3 comprises 14 residues. Looked up from germline, CDR1 is MNHNY and CDR2 is SVGAGI (reference sequence). Germline trimming cut 7 bases from V and 1 base from J; bases unmatched to any gene: 5. The CDR3 nucleotides read TGTGCCAGCATCCCCGGGACAGGGAACACTGAAGCTTTCTTT. Translated: CASIPGTGNTEAFF.

This chain links TRBV19 with TRBJ2-1, with D maybe TRBD1 (7 bases). There are 15 residues in the CDR3. With 5 bases removed from V and 7 bases from J, the gap between germline ends came to 18 bases. CDR1 LNHDA and CDR2 SQIVND come from the germline V gene (reference sequence). The CDR3 DNA reads TGTGCCAGTAGTGGACGGGACAGCGGGCGGAATGAGCAGTTCTTC. Its translation: CASSGRDSGRNEQFF.

This chain joins TRBV5-5 and TRBJ1-1; 8 bases agree with TRBD1. Unmatched junction bases numbered 11, after V lost 5 bases and J lost 8 bases. The CDR3 contains 14 residues. From germline, CDR1 is SGHKS and CDR2 YYEKEE (reference sequence). CDR3 sequence: CASRSPGQALEAFF. The CDR3 nucleotides read TGTGCCAGCAGGTCCCCGGGACAGGCCCTAGAAGCTTTCTTT.

There are a few counts of this clone. V is TRBV25-1 and J is TRBJ2-4, with 7 bases fitting TRBD1. The germline gives CDR1 MGHDK, CDR2 SYGVNS. This CDR3 has 11 amino acids. V trimming: 7 bases; J trimming: 6 bases; junction bases outside the gene matches: 0. This chain's CDR3 is CASTGGNIQYF. CDR3 sequence (DNA): TGTGCCAGCACAGGGGGAAACATTCAGTACTTC.

The V and J genes are TRBV27 and TRBJ2-7, with D perhaps matching TRBD2 (6 bases). There are 15 residues in the CDR3. Trimming removed 0 bases from V and 6 bases from J, with 15 bases in between. Germline CDR1 and CDR2: MNHEY and SMNVEV (reference sequence). The CDR3 coding sequence is TGTGCCAGCAGTTTATCCGGCCCACTGGGGGGCGAGCAGTACTTC. Amino acid sequence: CASSLSGPLGGEQYF.

This clone was found once. The chain has TRBV6-1 and TRBJ2-5, with 13 nucleotides matching TRBD2. V lost 4 bases, J lost 5 bases, and 7 bases stayed unmatched. The CDR3 is 16 amino acids. Germline V gene data show CDR1 as MNHNS and CDR2 as SASEGT. The CDR3 DNA follows: TGTGCCAGCAGTGTCTCGGGACTAGCGGGGTGGGAGACCCAGTACTTC. Encoded protein: CASSVSGLAGWETQYF.

The genes are TRBV11-3 and TRBJ2-1, with TRBD1 matching 7 bases. From germline, CDR1 is SGHNT and CDR2 YENEEA. The V gene end was trimmed by 5 bases and the J gene end by 9 bases; junction bases not matched to a gene: 4. The CDR3 has 12 amino acids. The CDR3 reads CASSIGGSEQFF. The CDR3 coding sequence is TGTGCCAGCAGCATAGGGGGCAGTGAGCAGTTCTTC.

V and J are TRBV28 and TRBJ1-4, with D maybe TRBD1 (6 bases). The CDR3 extends over 15 amino acids. Germline V gives CDR1 MDHEN, CDR2 SYDVKM. The V gene lost 1 base and the J gene lost 8 bases, with 14 bases spanning the gap. The CDR3: CASSLSGTKREKLFF. Here the CDR3 DNA reads TGTGCCAGCAGTTTATCCGGGACAAAGCGGGAAAAACTGTTTTTT. Filled out from reference TRBV28 and TRBJ1-4, the complete variable domain reads DVKVTQSSRYLVKRTGEKVFLECVQDMDHENMFWYRQDPGLGLRLIYFSYDVKMKEKGDIPEGYSVSREKKERFSLILESASTNQTSMYLCASSLSGTKREKLFFGSGTQLSVL.

V gene TRBV9 combines with J gene TRBJ1-2; possible D gene TRBD1, 6 bases. There are 18 residues in the CDR3. CDR1 is SGDLS and CDR2 is YYNGEE in the germline V gene. Trimming took off 4 bases at V and 1 base at J, with 23 bases between the two ends. CDR3 coding DNA: TGTGCCAGCAGCCCAACCTATACAGGGAAGGCACTTAACTATGGCTACACCTTC. Its translation is CASSPTYTGKALNYGYTF.